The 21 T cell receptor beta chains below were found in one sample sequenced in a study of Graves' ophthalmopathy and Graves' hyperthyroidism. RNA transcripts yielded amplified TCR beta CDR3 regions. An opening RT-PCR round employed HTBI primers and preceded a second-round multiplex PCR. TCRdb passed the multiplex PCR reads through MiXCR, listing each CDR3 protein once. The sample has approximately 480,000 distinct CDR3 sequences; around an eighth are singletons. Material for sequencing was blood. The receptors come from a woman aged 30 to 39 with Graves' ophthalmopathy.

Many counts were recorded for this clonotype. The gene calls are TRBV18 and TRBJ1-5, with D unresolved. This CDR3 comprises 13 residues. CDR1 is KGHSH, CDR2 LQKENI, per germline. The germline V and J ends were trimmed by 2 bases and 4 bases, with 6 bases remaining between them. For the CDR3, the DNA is TGTGCCAGCTCACCAGGGGTGAATCAGCCCCAGCATTTT. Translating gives CASSPGVNQPQHF.

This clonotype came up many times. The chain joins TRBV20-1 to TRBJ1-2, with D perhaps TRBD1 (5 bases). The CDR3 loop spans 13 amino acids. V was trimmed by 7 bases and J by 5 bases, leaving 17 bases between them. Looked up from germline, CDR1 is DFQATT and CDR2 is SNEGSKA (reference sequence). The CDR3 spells CSGVGTDFYGYTF. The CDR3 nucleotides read TGCAGTGGAGTGGGGACGGATTTTTATGGCTACACCTTC.

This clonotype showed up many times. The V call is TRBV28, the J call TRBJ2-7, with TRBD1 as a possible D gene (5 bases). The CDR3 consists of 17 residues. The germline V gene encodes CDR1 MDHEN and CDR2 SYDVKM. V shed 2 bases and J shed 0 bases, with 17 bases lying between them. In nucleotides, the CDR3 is TGTGCCAGCAGTTTAGAGGCGGCCAGGGCTATCTCCTACGAGCAGTACTTC. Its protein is CASSLEAARAISYEQYF.

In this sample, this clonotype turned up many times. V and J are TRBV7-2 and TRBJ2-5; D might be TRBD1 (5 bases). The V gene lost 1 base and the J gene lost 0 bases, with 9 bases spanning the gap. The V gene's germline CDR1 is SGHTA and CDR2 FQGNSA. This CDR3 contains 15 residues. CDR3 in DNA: TGTGCCAGCAGCTTAGGGGGCTGGTACCAAGAGACCCAGTACTTC. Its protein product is CASSLGGWYQETQYF.

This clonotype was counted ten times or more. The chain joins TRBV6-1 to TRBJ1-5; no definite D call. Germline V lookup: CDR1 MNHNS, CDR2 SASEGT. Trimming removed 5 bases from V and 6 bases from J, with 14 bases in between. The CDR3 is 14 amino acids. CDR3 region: CASSPTVLGQPQHF. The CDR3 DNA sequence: TGTGCCAGCAGTCCCACGGTGCTAGGTCAGCCCCAGCATTTT.

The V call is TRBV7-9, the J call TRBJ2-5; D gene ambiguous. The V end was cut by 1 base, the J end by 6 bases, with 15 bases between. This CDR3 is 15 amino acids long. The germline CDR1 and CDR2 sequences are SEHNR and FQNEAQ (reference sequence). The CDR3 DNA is TGTGCCAGCAGCTTAGGTGGCGGAACGTTGAAGACCCAGTACTTC. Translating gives CASSLGGGTLKTQYF.

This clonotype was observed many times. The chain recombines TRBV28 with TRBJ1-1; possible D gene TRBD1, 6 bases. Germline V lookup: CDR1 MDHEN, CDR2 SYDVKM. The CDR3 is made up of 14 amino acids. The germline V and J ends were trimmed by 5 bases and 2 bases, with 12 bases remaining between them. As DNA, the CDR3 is TGTGCCAGCAGTCGACAGGTGATAAACACTGAAGCTTTCTTT. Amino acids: CASSRQVINTEAFF.

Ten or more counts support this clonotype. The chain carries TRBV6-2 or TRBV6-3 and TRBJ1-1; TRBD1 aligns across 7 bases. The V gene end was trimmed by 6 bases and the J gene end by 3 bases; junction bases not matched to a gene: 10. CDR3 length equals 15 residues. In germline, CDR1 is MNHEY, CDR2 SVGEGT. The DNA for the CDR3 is TGTGCCAGCAGATATAAGGGGGCCCGGGACACTGAAGCTTTCTTT. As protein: CASRYKGARDTEAFF.

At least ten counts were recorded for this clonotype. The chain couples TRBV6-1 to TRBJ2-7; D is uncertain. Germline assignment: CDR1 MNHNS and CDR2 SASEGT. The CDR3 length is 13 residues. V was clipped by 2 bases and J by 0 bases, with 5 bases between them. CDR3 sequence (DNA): TGTGCCAGCAGTGAAATGGCCTCCTACGAGCAGTACTTC. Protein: CASSEMASYEQYF.

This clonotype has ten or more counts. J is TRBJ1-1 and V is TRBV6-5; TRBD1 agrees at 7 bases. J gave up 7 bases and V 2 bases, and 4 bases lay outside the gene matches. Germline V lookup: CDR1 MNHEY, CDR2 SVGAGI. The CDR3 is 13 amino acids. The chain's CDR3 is CASSYRGGDEAFF. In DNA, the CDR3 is TGTGCCAGCAGTTACAGAGGGGGCGATGAAGCTTTCTTT.

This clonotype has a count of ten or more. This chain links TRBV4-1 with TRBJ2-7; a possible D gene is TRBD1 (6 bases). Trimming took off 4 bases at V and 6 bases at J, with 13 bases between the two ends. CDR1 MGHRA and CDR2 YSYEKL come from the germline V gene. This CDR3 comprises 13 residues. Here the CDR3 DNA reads TGCGCCAGCAGCCCAACAGGGTTCGTCGAGCAGTACTTC. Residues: CASSPTGFVEQYF.

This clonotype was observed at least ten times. CDR3 sequence reads: CASTLDRRENSPLHF. In DNA form, the CDR3 reads TGTGCCAGCACCCTAGACAGGAGAGAGAATTCACCCCTCCACTTT. The genes are TRBV6-1 and TRBJ1-6, with a possible D match to TRBD1 (6 bases). Germline values: CDR1 MNHNS, CDR2 SASEGT. V lost 7 bases, J lost 7 bases, and 17 bases lay in between. The CDR3 contains 15 residues.

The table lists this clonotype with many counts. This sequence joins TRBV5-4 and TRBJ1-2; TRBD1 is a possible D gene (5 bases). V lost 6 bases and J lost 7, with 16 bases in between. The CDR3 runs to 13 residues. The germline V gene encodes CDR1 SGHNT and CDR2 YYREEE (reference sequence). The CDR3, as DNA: TGTGCCAGCACCCCTTGGGGGGTGGCTGGCTACACCTTC. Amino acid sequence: CASTPWGVAGYTF.

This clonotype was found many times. CDR3 in amino acids: CASSNLRGVNQPQHF. CDR3 DNA sequence: TGTGCCAGCTCAAACCTCAGGGGAGTCAATCAGCCCCAGCATTTT. The chain recombines TRBV6-1 with TRBJ1-5; tentatively, D is TRBD1 (6 bases). The V and J ends lost 8 bases and 3 bases respectively, with 17 bases between them. The CDR3 has 15 residues. The germline gives CDR1 MNHNS, CDR2 SASEGT.

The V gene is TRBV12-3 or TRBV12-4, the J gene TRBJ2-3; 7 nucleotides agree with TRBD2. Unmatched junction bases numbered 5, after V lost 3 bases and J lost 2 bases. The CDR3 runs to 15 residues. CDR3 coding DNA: TGTGCCAGCAGTTTCTCTAGCGGAACCACAGATACGCAGTATTTT. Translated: CASSFSSGTTDTQYF.

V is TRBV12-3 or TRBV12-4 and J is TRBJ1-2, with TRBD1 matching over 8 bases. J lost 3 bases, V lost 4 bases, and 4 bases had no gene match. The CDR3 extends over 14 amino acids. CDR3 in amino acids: CASSWTGMDYGYTF. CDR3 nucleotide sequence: TGTGCCAGCAGTTGGACAGGGATGGACTATGGCTACACCTTC.

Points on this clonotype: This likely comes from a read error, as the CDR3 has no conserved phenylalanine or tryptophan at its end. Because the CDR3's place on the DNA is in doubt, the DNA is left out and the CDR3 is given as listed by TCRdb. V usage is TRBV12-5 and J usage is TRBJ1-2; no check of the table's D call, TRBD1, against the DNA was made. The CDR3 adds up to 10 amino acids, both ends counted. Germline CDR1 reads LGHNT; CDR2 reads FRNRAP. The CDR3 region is CASGSPDGVG.

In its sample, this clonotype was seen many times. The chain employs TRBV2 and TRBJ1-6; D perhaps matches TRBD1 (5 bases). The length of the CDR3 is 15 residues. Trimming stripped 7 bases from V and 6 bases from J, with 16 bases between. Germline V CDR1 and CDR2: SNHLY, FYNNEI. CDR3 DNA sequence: TGTGCCAGCACCGAAGGTCGTCAGGGTAATTCACCCCTCCACTTT. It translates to CASTEGRQGNSPLHF.

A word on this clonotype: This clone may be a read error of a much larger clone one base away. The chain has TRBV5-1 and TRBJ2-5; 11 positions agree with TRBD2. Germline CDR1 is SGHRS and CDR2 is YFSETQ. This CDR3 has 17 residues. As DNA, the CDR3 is TGCGCCAGCAGCTCAAGACCTAGCGGGGGGACGCAAGCGACCCAGTACTTC. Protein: CASSSRPSGGTQATQYF.

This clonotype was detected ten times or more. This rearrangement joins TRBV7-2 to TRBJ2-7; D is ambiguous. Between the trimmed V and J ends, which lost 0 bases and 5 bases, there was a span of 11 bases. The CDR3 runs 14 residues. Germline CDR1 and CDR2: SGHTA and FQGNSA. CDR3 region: CASSLAIGYNEQYF. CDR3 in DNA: TGTGCCAGCAGCTTAGCCATCGGGTACAACGAGCAGTACTTC.

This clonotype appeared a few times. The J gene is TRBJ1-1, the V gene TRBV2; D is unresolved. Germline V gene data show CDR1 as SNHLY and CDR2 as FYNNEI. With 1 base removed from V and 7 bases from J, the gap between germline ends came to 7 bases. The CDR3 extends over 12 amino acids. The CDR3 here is CASSEGGYEAFF. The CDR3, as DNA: TGTGCCAGCAGTGAAGGCGGGTATGAAGCTTTCTTT.